This TCR beta chain appears in the sequencing data of a study of shared clonotypes between healthy human individuals. For the study at large: Donor composition was a couple of women and a few men, aged 18 to 49.

The data were produced by immunoSEQ multiplex PCR, yet TCRdb's version contains in-frame clones alone and is incomplete. The sample holds over a million clones, 95% to 97% seen once. The germline V gene has CDR1 SGHRS and CDR2 YFSETQ. The CDR3 spans 15 residues. Germline trimming cut 2 bases from V and 10 bases from J; bases unmatched to any gene: 9. As to this clone: The antigen remains undetermined.

Study-level findings and limits: Limited genetic and exposure-history diversity came from having few donors. Generation probability values for non-shared clonotypes were lower than those for clonotypes shared by all four donors.

The chain employs TRBV5-1 and TRBJ2-1, with TRBD2 matching over 10 bases. Material for sequencing was naive CD4+ T cells sorted from blood. Subset reported: CD45RA+ positively selected. This clonotype was obtained from a man aged 30 to 39 in good health. CDR3 nucleotide sequence: TGCGCCAGCAGCTTAGGTCTAGCGGGAGTACGAGAGCAGTTCTTC. Translated: CASSLGLAGVREQFF.